Shown below are 16 T cell receptor beta chains from a single sample sequenced in a study of neurological immune-mediated disorders. TCRdb reprocessed the 5' RACE reads with MiXCR, giving one entry per CDR3 protein. Counted here are 57,000 or so distinct CDR3 sequences, about an eighth occurring once; the ten biggest clones make up 1.8%. Source material: PBMCs. The receptors stem from a man aged 60 to 75 in good health.

This clonotype appeared many times. V and J are TRBV6-5 and TRBJ1-5; TRBD1 is a possible D gene (5 bases). The CDR3 loop spans 14 amino acids. Looked up from germline, CDR1 is MNHEY and CDR2 is SVGAGI. V lost 6 bases, J lost 4 bases, and 13 bases lay in between. The DNA of the CDR3 is TGTGCCAGCAGGGGAGGGGCCCAAAATCAGCCCCAGCATTTT. Encoded protein: CASRGGAQNQPQHF.

In this sample, this clonotype turned up many times. The J gene is TRBJ1-2, the V gene TRBV7-2; no definite D call. The CDR3 is 14 amino acids. Germline CDR1 and CDR2: SGHTA and FQGNSA. V was pared by 0 bases and J by 8 bases, with 13 bases between. CDR3 amino acids: CASSLATRPGGYTF. Here the CDR3 DNA reads TGTGCCAGCAGCTTAGCCACGCGCCCCGGGGGCTACACCTTC.

This clonotype was counted many times. The chain recombines TRBV4-3 with TRBJ2-4; 9 bases agree with TRBD1. With V trimmed by 1 base and J by 0 bases, 7 bases remained unmatched. This CDR3 is built from 18 residues. Germline V lookup: CDR1 LGHNA, CDR2 YSLEER. The CDR3 DNA follows: TGCGCCAGCAGCCAAGCAATACAGGGGGCAGGAGCCAAAAACATTCAGTACTTC. It encodes CASSQAIQGAGAKNIQYF.

This clonotype has a count of ten or more. The chain has TRBV7-6 and TRBJ2-3; unclear D gene. Between the trimmed V and J ends, which lost 2 bases and 2 bases, there was a span of 5 bases. CDR3 length: 13 amino acids. The germline V gene has CDR1 SGHVS and CDR2 FNYEAQ. The CDR3 nucleotides are TGTGCCAGCAGCTTATACTACACAGATACGCAGTATTTT. This codes for CASSLYYTDTQYF.

This clonotype was found many times. The chain recombines TRBV20-1 with TRBJ1-1; no clear D. V was pared by 5 bases and J by 0 bases, with 10 bases between. The CDR3 is made up of 13 amino acids. Germline CDR1 reads DFQATT; CDR2 reads SNEGSKA (reference sequence). In DNA, the CDR3 is TGCAGTGCTCAAACGGCCCTGAACACTGAAGCTTTCTTT. Protein sequence: CSAQTALNTEAFF.

A note on this clonotype: This may arise from a read error, as a much more abundant clone is one base away. This chain links TRBV14 with TRBJ1-1; D uncertain. The CDR3 has 18 amino acids. The germline gives CDR1 SGHDN, CDR2 FVKESK. V lost 1 base, J lost 0 bases, and 18 bases lay in between. Written as DNA, the CDR3 is TGTGCCAGCAGCCAAGCGGTGAGGGCAGGCGGGGTGAACACTGAAGCTTTCTTT. Translated, it gives CASSQAVRAGGVNTEAFF.

Ten or more counts support this clonotype. This chain joins TRBV3-1 and TRBJ1-6; no definite D call. Per the germline V gene, CDR1 is LGHDT and CDR2 is YNNKEL (reference sequence). V dropped 4 bases and J dropped 7 bases, with 11 bases sitting between them. This CDR3 comprises 14 residues. As DNA, the CDR3 is TGTGCCAGCAGCCTAGGACGGAGCAATTCACCCCTCCACTTT. It yields the protein CASSLGRSNSPLHF.

This clonotype was found many times. The V call is TRBV5-1, the J call TRBJ2-7; a possible D gene is TRBD1 (6 bases). The CDR3 runs to 14 residues. From germline, CDR1 is SGHRS and CDR2 YFSETQ. The germline V and J ends were trimmed by 0 bases and 4 bases, with 11 bases remaining between them. CDR3 bases: TGCGCCAGCAGCTTGGCAGGGGCGCAATACGAGCAGTACTTC. As protein: CASSLAGAQYEQYF. Together with reference TRBV5-1 and TRBJ2-7, the CDR3 gives the full variable domain: KAGVTQTPRYLIKTRGQQVTLSCSPISGHRSVSWYQQTPGQGLQFLFEYFSETQRNKGNFPGRFSGRQFSNSRSEMNVSTLELGDSALYLCASSLAGAQYEQYFGPGTRLTVT.

This clonotype has at least ten counts. The V gene is TRBV20-1, the J gene TRBJ2-6; D gene ambiguous. The CDR3 sequence is 15 residues long. Germline CDR1 reads DFQATT; CDR2 reads SNEGSKA (reference sequence). With 1 base removed from V and 0 bases from J, the gap between germline ends came to 7 bases. The CDR3 coding sequence is TGCAGTGCTAGAGCGGCCTCCTCTGGGGCCAACGTCCTGACTTTC. Translated, it gives CSARAASSGANVLTF.

This chain uses TRBV7-8 with TRBJ2-7; no reliable D call. CDR1 is SGHVS, CDR2 FQNEAQ, per germline. Trimming pared 5 bases from V and 5 bases from J, leaving 16 bases between. This CDR3 has 14 amino acids. CDR3 coding DNA: TGTGCCAGCAGCCTGAAGATCCGCCGGAACGAGCAGTACTTC. Amino acids: CASSLKIRRNEQYF.

This clonotype was recorded at least ten times. The J gene is TRBJ1-3, the V gene TRBV16; a weak D match, TRBD1 (5 bases). V dropped 4 bases and J dropped 0 bases, with 16 bases sitting between them. The CDR3 covers 17 residues. Germline CDR1 reads KGHSY; CDR2 reads FQNENV. CDR3 bases: TGTGCCAGCAGCCCGACTATAGGGGCGATCTCTGGAAACACCATATATTTT. Translation gives CASSPTIGAISGNTIYF.

This clonotype was seen repeatedly, ten times or more. The J gene is TRBJ2-1, the V gene TRBV11-2; maybe TRBD2 (6 bases). V lost 2 bases to trimming and J lost 0 bases, with 11 bases between them. CDR3 length: 16 amino acids. Germline CDR1 reads SGHAT; CDR2 reads FQNNGV. The CDR3 DNA follows: TGTGCCAGCAGCTTACGGGACTTAAGCTCCTACAATGAGCAGTTCTTC. Amino acid sequence: CASSLRDLSSYNEQFF.

J is TRBJ1-1 and V is TRBV7-6; 7 nucleotides match TRBD1. Germline loops: CDR1 SGHVS, CDR2 FNYEAQ. The trim removed 1 base at V and 7 bases at J, leaving 3 bases unmatched. There are 13 residues in the CDR3. The CDR3 region has the DNA TGTGCCAGCAGCTTAGGGACAGGTAATGAAGCTTTCTTT. As protein: CASSLGTGNEAFF.

This clonotype was recorded at least ten times. The chain recombines TRBV20-1 with TRBJ1-5; maybe TRBD1 (5 bases). There are 15 residues in the CDR3. Per the germline V gene, CDR1 is DFQATT and CDR2 is SNEGSKA (reference sequence). The V end was cut by 0 bases, the J end by 4 bases, with 13 bases between. The CDR3: CSARETTGQNQPQHF. As DNA, the CDR3 is TGCAGTGCTAGAGAAACCACAGGCCAGAATCAGCCCCAGCATTTT.

This clonotype was seen at least ten times. This sequence joins TRBV12-3 or TRBV12-4 and TRBJ2-5; D is uncertain. V was pared by 8 bases and J by 7 bases, with 17 bases between. The CDR3 length is 13 residues. CDR3 in amino acids: CASSPRSERTQYF. CDR3 DNA: TGTGCCAGCTCCCCTAGGTCAGAGAGGACCCAGTACTTC.

This clonotype was counted between two and nine times. The rearrangement joins TRBV28 to TRBJ2-5; D remains ambiguous. This CDR3 comprises 15 residues. CDR1 and CDR2 from the germline V gene are MDHEN and SYDVKM. Between the trimmed V and J ends, which lost 4 bases and 2 bases, there was a span of 14 bases. DNA for the CDR3: TGTGCCAGCAGTTCTCCCCTCGGGCGACAAGAGACCCAGTACTTC. Translated: CASSSPLGRQETQYF.